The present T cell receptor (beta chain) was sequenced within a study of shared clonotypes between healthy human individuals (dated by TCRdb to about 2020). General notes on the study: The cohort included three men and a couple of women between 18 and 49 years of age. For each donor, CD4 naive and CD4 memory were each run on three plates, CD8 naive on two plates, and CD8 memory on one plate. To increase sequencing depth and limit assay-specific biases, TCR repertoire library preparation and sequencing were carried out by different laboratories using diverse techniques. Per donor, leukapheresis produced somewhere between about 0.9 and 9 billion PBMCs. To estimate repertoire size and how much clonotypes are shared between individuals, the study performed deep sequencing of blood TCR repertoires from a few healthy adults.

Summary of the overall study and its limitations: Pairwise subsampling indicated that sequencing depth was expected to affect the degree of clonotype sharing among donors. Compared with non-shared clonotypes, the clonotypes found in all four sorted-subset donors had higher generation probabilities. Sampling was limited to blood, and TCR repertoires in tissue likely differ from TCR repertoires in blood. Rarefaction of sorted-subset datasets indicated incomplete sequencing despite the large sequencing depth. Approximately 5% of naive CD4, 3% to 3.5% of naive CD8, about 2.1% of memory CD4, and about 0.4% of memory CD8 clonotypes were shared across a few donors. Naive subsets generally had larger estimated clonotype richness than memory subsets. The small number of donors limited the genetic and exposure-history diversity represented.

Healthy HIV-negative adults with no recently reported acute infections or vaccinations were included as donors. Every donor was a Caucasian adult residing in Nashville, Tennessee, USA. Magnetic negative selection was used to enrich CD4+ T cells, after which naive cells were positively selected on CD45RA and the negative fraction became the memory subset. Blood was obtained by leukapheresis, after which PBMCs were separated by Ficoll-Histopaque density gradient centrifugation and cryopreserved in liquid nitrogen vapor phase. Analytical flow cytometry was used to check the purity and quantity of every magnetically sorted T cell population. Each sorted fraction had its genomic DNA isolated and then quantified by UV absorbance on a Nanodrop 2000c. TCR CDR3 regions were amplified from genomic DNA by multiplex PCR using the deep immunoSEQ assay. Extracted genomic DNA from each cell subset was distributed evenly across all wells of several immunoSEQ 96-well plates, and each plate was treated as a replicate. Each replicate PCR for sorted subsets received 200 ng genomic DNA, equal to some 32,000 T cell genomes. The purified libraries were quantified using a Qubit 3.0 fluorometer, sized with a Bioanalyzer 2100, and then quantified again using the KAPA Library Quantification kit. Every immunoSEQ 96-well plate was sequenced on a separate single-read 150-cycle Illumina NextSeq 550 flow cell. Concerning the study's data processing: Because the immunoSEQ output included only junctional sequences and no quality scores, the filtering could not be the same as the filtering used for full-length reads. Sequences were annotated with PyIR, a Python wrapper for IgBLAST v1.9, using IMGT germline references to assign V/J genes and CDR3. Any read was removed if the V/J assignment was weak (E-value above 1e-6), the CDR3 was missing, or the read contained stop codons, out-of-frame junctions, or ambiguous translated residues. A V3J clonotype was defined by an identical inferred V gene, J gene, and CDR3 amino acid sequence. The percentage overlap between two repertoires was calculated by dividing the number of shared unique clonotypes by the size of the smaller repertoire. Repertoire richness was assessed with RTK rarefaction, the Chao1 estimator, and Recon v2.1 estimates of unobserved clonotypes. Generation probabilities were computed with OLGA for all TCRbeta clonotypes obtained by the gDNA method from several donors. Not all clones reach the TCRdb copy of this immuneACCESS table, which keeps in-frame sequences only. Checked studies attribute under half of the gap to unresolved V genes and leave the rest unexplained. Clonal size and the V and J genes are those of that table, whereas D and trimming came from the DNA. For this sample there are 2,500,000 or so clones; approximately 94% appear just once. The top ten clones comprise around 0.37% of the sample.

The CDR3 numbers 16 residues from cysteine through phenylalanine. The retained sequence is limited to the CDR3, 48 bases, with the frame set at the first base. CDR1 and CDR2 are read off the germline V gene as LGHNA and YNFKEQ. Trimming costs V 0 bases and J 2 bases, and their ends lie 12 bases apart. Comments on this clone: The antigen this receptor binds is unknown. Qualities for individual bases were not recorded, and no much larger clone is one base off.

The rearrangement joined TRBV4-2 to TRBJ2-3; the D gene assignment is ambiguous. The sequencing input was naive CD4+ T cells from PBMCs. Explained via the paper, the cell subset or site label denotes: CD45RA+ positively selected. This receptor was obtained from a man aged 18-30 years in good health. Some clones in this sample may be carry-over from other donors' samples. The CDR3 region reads CASSQDKTGHTDTQYF. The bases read TGTGCCAGCAGCCAAGATAAGACTGGGCACACAGATACGCAGTATTTT.